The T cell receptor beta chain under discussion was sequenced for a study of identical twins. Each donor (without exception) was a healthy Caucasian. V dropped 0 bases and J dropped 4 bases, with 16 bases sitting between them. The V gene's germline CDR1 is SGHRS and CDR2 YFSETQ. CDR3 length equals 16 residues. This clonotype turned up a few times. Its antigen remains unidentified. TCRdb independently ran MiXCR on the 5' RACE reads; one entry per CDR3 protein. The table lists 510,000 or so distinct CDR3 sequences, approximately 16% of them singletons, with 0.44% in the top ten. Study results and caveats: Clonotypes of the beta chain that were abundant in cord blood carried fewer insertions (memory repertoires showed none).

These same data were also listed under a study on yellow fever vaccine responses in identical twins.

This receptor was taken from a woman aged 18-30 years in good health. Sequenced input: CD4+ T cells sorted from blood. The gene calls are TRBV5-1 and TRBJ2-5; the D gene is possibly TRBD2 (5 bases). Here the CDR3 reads CASSLDGRGSGETQYF. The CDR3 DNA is TGCGCCAGCAGCTTGGATGGTCGGGGTTCGGGAGAGACCCAGTACTTC.